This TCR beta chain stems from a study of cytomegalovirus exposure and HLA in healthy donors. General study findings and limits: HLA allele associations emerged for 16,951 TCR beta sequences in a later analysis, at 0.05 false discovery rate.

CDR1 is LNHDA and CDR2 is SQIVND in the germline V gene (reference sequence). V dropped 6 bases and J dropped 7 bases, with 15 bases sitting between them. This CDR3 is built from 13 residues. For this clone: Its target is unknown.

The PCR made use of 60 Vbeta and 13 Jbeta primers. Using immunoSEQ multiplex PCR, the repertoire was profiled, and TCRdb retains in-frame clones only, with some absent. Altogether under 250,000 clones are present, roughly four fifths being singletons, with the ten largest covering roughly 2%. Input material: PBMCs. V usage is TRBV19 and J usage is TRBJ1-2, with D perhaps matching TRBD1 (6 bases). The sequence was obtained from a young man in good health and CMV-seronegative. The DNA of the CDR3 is TGTGCCAGTAGAGAACCGGGACATCCTGGCTACACCTTC. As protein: CASREPGHPGYTF.